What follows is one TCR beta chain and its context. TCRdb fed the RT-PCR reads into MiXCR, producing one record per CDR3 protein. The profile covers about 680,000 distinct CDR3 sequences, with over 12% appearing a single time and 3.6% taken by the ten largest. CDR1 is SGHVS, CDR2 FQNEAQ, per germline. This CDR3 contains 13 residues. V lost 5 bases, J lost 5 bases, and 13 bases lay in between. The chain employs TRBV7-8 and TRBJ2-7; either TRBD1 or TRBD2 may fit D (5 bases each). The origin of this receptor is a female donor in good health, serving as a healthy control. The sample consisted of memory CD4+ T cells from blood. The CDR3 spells CASSQGAVHEQYF. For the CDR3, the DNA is TGTGCCAGCAGCCAGGGAGCCGTCCACGAGCAGTACTTC.